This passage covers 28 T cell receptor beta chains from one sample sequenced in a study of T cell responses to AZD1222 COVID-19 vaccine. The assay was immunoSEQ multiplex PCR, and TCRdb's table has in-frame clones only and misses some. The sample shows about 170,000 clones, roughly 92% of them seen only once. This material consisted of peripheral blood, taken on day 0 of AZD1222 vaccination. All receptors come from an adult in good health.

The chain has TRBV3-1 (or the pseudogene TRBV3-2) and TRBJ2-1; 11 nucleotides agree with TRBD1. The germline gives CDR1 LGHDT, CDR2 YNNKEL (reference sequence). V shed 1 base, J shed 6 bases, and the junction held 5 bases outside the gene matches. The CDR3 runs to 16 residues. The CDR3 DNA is TGTGCCAGCAGCCAAGCCTACGGGACAGGGGGCAATGAGCAGTTCTTC. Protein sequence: CASSQAYGTGGNEQFF.

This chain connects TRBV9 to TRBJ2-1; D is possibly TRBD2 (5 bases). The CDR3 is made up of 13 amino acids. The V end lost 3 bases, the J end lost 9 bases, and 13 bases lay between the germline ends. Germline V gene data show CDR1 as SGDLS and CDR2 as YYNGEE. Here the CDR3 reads CASSAPRGIEQFF. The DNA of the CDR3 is TGTGCCAGCAGCGCTCCACGGGGAATTGAGCAGTTCTTC.

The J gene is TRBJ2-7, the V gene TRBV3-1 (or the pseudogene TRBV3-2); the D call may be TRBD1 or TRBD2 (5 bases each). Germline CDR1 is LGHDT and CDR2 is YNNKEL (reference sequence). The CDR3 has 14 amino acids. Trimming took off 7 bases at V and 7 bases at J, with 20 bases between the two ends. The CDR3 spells CASTNSGAAWEQYF. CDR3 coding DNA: TGTGCCAGCACCAATTCCGGGGCCGCATGGGAGCAGTACTTC.

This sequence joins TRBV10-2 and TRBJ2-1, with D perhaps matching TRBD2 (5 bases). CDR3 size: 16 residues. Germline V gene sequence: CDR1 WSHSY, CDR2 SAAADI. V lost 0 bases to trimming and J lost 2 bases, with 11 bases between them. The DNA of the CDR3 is TGCGCCAGCAGTGAGTCGAGGGCGGCCCCCTACAATGAGCAGTTCTTC. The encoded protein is CASSESRAAPYNEQFF.

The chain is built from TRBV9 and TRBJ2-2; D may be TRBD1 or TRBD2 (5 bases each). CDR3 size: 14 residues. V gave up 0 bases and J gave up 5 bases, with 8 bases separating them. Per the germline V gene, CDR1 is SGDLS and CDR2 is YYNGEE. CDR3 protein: CASSVGWGTGELFF. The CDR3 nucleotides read TGTGCCAGCAGCGTAGGTTGGGGGACCGGGGAGCTGTTTTTT.

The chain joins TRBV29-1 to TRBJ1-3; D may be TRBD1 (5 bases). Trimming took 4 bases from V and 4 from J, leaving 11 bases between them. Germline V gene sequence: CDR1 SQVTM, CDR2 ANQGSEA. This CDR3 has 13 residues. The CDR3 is CSVGGRGGNTIYF. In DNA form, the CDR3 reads TGCAGCGTTGGGGGTAGGGGAGGAAACACCATATATTTT.

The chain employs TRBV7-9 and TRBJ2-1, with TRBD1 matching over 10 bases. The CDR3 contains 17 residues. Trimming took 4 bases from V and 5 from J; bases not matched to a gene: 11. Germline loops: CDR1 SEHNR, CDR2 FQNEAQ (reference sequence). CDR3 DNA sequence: TGTGCCAGCAGCTCCCCAGACAGGGGGCGGAGTGACAATGAGCAGTTCTTC. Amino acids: CASSSPDRGRSDNEQFF.

CDR3 sequence: CSARTTYEQYF. The CDR3 DNA is TGCAGTGCTAGGACTACCTACGAGCAGTACTTC. The chain combines TRBV20-1 with TRBJ2-7; maybe TRBD2 (5 bases). The V gene lost 3 bases and the J gene lost 2 bases, with 5 bases spanning the gap. The length of the CDR3 is 11 residues. Germline V CDR1 and CDR2: DFQATT, SNEGSKA (reference sequence).

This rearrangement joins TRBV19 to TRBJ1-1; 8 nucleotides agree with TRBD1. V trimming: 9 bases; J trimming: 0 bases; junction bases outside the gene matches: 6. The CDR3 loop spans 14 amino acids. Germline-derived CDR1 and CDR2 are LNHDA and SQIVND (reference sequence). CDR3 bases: TGTGCCAGCGCCGGACAGGGATTGAACACTGAAGCTTTCTTT. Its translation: CASAGQGLNTEAFF.

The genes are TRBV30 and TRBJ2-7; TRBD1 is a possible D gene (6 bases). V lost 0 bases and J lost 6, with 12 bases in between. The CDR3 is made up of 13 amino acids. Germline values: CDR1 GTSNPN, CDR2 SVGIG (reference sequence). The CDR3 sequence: CAWSVEGRGEQYF. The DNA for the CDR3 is TGTGCCTGGAGTGTAGAGGGCAGGGGCGAGCAGTACTTC.

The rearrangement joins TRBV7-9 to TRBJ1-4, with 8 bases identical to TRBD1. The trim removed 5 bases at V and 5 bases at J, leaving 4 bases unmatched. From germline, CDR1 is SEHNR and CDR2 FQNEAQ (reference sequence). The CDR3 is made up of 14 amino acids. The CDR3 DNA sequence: TGTGCCAGCAGCCCGCGACAGGGGAATGAAAAACTGTTTTTT. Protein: CASSPRQGNEKLFF. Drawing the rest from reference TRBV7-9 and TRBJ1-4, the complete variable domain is DTGVSQNPRHKITKRGQNVTFRCDPISEHNRLYWYRQTLGQGPEFLTYFQNEAQLEKSRLLSDRFSAERPKGSFSTLEIQRTEQGDSAMYLCASSPRQGNEKLFFGSGTQLSVL.

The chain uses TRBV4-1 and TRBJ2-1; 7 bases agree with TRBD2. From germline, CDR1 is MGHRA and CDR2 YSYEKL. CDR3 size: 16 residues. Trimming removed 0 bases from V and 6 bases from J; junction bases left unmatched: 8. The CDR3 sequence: CASSQDYGGSFNEQFF. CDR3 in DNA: TGCGCCAGCAGCCAAGATTATGGCGGGAGTTTCAATGAGCAGTTCTTC.

The DNA of the CDR3 is TGTGCCTGGTCTCCCAAGCCCGGGACAGGGAACACCGGGGAGCTGTTTTTT. Translated, it gives CAWSPKPGTGNTGELFF. This chain connects TRBV30 to TRBJ2-2, with 8 nucleotides matching TRBD1. V was clipped by 5 bases and J by 1 base; unmatched bases: 12. The length of the CDR3 is 17 residues. In germline, CDR1 is GTSNPN, CDR2 SVGIG (reference sequence).

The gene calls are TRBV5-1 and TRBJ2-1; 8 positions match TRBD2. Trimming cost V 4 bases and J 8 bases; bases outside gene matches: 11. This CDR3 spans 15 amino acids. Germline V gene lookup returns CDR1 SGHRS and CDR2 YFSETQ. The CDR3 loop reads CASSATGTRVDEQFF. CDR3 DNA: TGCGCCAGCAGCGCCACCGGGACTAGAGTCGATGAGCAGTTCTTC.

CDR3 sequence (DNA): TGCGCCAGCTGCAATGGGGATACGCAGTATTTT. Residues: CASCNGDTQYF. This chain joins TRBV10-1 and TRBJ2-3; D uncertain. Germline CDR1 and CDR2: WNHNN and SYGVQD (reference sequence). The CDR3 spans 11 residues. V was pared by 8 bases and J by 6 bases, with 9 bases between.

CDR3 DNA: TGTGCCAGCAGTCCCAATAGGGGGACAGGGGCCGTTTTCGATCAGCCCCAGCATTTT. It encodes CASSPNRGTGAVFDQPQHF. The chain is built from TRBV6-6 and TRBJ1-5, with 10 bases fitting TRBD1. Germline assignment: CDR1 MNHNY and CDR2 SVGAGI (reference sequence). The CDR3 extends over 19 amino acids. J was trimmed by 5 bases and V by 5 bases; bases with no gene match: 18.

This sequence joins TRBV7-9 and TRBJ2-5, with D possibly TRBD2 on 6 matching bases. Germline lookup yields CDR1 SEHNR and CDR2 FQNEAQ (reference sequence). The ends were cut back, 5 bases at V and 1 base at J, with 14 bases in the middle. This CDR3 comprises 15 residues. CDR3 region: CASSISGEVQETQYF. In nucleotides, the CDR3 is TGTGCCAGCAGCATTAGCGGTGAGGTCCAAGAGACCCAGTACTTC.

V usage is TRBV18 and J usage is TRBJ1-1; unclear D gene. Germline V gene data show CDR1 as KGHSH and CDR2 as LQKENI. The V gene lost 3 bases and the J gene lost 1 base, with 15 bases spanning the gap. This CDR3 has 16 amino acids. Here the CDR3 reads CASSPSRGSGNTEAFF. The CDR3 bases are TGTGCCAGCTCACCCAGCCGCGGGTCAGGGAACACTGAAGCTTTCTTT.

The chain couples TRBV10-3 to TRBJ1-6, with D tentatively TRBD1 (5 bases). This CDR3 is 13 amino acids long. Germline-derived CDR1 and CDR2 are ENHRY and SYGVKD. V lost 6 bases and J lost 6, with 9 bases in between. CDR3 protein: CAISRDLNSPLHF. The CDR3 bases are TGTGCCATCAGCCGGGACCTTAATTCACCCCTCCACTTT.

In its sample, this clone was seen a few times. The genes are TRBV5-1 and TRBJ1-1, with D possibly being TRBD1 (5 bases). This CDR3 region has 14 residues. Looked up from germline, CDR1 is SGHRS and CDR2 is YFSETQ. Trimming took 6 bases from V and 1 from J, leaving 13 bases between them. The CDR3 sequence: CASTPQGPNTEAFF. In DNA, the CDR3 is TGCGCCAGCACCCCCCAGGGACCGAACACTGAAGCTTTCTTT.

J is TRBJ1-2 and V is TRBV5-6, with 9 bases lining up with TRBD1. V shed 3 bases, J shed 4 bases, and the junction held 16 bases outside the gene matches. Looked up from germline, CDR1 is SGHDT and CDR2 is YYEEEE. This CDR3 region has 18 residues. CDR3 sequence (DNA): TGTGCCAGCAGCTCGCGCTTGCCGGGACAGGGTTTTGGCTATGGCTACACCTTC. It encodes CASSSRLPGQGFGYGYTF.

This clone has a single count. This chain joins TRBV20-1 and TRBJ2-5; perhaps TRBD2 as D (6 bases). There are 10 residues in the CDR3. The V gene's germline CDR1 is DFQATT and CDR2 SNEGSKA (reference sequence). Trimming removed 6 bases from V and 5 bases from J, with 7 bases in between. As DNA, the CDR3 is TGCAGTGCGGGACTGGAGACCCAGTACTTC. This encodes CSAGLETQYF.

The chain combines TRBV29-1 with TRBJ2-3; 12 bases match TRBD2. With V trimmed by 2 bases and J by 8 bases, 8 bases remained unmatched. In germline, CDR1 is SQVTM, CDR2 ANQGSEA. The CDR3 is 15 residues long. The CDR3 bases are TGCAGCGTTGAAATCCTAGCGGGAGGGGGAGGTACGCAGTATTTT. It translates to CSVEILAGGGGTQYF.

CDR3: CASSKGVGGMDNEQFF. The CDR3, as DNA: TGTGCCAGCAGCAAAGGGGTTGGCGGGATGGACAATGAGCAGTTCTTC. The chain links TRBV21-1 to TRBJ2-1; the D call TRBD2 from the table was never checked on the DNA. TRBV21-1 is described as a pseudogene. This CDR3 contains 16 residues.

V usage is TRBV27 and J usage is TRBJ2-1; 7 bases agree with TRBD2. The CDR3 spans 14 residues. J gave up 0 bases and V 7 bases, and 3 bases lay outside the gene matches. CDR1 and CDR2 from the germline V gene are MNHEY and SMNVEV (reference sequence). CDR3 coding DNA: TGTGCCAGCAATAGCGGGTACTCCTACAATGAGCAGTTCTTC. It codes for CASNSGYSYNEQFF.

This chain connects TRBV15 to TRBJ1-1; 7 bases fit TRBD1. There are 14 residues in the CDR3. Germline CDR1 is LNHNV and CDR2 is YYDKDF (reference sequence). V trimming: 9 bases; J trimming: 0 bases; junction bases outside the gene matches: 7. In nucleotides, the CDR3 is TGTGCCACAGGGCAGGGGGGTTTGAACACTGAAGCTTTCTTT. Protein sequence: CATGQGGLNTEAFF.

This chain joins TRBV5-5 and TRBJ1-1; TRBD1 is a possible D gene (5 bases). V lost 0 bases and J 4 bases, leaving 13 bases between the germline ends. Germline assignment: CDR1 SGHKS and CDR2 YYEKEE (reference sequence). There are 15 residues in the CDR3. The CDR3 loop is CASSLEGRVSTEAFF. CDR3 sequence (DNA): TGTGCCAGCAGCTTGGAAGGCAGGGTGAGCACTGAAGCTTTCTTT.

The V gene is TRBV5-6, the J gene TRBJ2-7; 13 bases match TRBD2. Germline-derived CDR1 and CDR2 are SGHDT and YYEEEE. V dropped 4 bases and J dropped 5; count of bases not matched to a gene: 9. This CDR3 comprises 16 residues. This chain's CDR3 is CASSGGLAGVGDEQYF. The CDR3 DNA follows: TGTGCCAGCAGCGGCGGACTAGCGGGAGTCGGGGACGAGCAGTACTTC. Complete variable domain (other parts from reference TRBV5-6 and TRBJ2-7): DAGVTQSPTHLIKTRGQQVTLRCSPKSGHDTVSWYQQALGQGPQFIFQYYEEEERQRGNFPDRFSGHQFPNYSSELNVNALLLGDSALYLCASSGGLAGVGDEQYFGPGTRLTVT.